This TCR beta chain derives from a study of radiotherapy plus CTLA-4 blockade in lung cancer. Study at large: An objective response was seen in around a sixth of patients, and disease control in over 25%.

About this clone itself: Its antigen is unidentified.

The CDR3 spans 16 residues. V gave up 2 bases and J gave up 0 bases, with 13 bases separating them. Germline V CDR1 and CDR2: SGHVS, FQNEAQ. Whole-study findings and limits: Following radiotherapy plus ipilimumab, tumor-derived TCR clones expanded in the blood. Early blood T cell clone changes and increased post-radiation serum interferon-beta were reportedly the strongest response predictors.

This table comes from immunoSEQ multiplex PCR, and its TCRdb copy is limited to in-frame clones, with some not included. Among tens of thousands of clones listed, 70% to 90% were seen once. It was focal radiation plus CTLA-4 blockade with ipilimumab that patients with chemo-refractory metastatic non-small-cell lung cancer received. The chain combines TRBV7-8 with TRBJ1-1, with no clear D. The origin of this receptor is a human donor with non-small cell lung cancer whose response to radiotherapy plus ipilimumab could not be evaluated. This specimen consisted of peripheral blood, obtained from a patient treated with radiotherapy plus ipilimumab. The CDR3 nucleotides read TGTGCCAGCAGCTTATCGCGGGTCCTCATGAACACTGAAGCTTTCTTT. Protein product: CASSLSRVLMNTEAFF.